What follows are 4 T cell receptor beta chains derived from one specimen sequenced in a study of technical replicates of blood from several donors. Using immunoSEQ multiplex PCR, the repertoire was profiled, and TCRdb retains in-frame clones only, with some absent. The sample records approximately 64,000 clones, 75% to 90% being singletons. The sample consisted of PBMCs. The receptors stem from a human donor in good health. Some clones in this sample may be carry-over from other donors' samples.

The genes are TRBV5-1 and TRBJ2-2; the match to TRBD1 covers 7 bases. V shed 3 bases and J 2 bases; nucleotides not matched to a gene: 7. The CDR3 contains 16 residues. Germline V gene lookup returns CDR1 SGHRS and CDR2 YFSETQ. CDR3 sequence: CASSSEGALNTGELFF. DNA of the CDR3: TGCGCCAGCAGCTCTGAGGGGGCCCTTAACACCGGGGAGCTGTTTTTT.

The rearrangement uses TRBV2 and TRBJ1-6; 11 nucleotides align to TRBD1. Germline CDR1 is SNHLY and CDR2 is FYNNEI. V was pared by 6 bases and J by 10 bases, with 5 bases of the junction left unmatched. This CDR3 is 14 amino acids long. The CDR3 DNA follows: TGTGCCAGCAGGAGGGACAGGGGGGACTCACCCCTCCACTTT. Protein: CASRRDRGDSPLHF.

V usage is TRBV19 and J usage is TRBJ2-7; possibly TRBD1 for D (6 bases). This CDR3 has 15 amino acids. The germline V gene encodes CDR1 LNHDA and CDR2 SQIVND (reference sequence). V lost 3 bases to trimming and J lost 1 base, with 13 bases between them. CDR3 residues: CASSITGGASYEQYF. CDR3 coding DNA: TGTGCCAGTAGTATCACTGGGGGCGCTTCCTACGAGCAGTACTTC.

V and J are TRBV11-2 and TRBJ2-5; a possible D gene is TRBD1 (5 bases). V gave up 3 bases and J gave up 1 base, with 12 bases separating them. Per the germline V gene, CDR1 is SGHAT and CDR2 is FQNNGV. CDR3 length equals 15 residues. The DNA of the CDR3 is TGTGCCAGCAGCTTCTCCCGACAGTTCCAAGAGACCCAGTACTTC. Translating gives CASSFSRQFQETQYF.